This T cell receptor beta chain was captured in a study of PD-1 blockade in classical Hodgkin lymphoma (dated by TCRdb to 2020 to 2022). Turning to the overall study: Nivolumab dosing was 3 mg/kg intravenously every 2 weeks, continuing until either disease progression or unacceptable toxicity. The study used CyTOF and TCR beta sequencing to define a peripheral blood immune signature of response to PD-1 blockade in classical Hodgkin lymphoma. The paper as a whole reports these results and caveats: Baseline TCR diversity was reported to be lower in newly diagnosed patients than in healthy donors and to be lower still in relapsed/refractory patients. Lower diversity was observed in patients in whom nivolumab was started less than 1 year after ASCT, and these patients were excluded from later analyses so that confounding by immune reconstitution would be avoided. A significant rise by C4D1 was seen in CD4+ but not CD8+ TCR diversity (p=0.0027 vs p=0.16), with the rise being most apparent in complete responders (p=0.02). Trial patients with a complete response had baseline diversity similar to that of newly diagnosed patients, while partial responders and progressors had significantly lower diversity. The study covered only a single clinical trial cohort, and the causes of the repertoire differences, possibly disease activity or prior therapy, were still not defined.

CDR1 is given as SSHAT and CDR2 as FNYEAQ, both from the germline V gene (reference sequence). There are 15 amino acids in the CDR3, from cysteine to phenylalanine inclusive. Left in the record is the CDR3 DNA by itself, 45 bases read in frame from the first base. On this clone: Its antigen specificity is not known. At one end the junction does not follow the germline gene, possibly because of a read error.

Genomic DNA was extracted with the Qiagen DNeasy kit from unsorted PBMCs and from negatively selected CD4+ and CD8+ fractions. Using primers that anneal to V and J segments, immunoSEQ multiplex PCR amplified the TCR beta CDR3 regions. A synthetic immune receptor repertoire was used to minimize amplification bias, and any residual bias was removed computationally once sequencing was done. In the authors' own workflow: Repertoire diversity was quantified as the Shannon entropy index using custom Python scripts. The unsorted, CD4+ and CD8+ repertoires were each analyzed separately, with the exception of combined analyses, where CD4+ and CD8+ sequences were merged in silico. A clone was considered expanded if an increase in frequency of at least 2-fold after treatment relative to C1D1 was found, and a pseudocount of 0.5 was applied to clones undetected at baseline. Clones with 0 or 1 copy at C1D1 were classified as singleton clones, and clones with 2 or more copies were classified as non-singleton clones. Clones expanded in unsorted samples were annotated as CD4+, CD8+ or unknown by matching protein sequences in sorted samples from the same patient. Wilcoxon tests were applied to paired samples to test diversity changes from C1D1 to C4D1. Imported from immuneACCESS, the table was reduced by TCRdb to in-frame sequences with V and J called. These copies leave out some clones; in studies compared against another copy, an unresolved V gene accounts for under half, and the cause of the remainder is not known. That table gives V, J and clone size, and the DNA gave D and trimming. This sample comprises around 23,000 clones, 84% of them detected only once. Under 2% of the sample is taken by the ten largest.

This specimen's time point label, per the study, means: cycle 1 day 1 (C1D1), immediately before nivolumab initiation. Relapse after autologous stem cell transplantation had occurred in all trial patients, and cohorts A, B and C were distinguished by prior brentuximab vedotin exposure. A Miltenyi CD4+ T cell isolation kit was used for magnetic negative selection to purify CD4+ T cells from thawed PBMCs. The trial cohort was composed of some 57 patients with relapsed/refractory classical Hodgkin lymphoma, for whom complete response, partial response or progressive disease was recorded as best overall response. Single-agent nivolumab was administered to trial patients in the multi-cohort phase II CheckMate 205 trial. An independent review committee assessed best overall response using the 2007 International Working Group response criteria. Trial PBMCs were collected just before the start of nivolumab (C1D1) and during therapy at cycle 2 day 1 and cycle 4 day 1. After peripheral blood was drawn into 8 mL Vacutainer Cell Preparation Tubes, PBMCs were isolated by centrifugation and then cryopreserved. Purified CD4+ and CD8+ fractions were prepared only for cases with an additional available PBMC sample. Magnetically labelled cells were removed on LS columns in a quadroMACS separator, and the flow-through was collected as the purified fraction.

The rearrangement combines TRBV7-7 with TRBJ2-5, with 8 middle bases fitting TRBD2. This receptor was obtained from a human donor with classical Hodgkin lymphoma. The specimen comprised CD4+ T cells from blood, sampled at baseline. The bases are TGTGCTAGCAGCTCCCGGGGGGGGGCAGAGGAGACCCAGTACTTC. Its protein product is CASSSRGGAEETQYF.